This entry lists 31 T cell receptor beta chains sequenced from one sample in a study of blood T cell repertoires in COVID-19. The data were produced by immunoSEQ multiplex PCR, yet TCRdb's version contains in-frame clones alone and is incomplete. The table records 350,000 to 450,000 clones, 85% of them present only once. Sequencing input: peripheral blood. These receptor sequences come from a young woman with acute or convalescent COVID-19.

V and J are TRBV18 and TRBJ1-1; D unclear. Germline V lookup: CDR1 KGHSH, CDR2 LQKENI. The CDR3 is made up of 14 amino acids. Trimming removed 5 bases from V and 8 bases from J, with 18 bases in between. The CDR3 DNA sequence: TGTGCCAGCTCATTAGGCGACTCGGCAAACGAAGCTTTCTTT. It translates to CASSLGDSANEAFF.

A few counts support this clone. CDR3 sequence reads: CASSSHGGYGYTF. The CDR3 DNA is TGTGCCAGCAGTTCTCACGGGGGCTATGGCTACACCTTC. This chain joins TRBV6-5 and TRBJ1-2, with D perhaps TRBD1 (5 bases). Germline V lookup: CDR1 MNHEY, CDR2 SVGAGI. V was clipped by 4 bases and J by 4 bases, with 10 bases between them. The CDR3 runs to 13 residues.

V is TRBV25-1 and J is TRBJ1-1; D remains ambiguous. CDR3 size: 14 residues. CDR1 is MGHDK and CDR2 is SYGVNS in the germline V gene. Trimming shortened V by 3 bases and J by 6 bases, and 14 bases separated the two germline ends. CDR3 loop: CASSDEGGIPEAFF. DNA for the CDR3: TGTGCCAGCAGTGATGAGGGAGGGATTCCTGAAGCTTTCTTT.

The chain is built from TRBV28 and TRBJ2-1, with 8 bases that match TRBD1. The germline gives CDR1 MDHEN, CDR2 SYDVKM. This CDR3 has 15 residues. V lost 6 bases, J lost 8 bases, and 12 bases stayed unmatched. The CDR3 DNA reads TGTGCCAGCAGCTCCACCAGGACAGGGTTCGATGAGCAGTTCTTC. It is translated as CASSSTRTGFDEQFF.

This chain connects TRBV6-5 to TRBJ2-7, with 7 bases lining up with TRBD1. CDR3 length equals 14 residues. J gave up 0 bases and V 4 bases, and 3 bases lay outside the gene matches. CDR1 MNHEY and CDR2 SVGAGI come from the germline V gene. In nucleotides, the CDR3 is TGTGCCAGCAGTTTGGGACAGATCTCCTACGAGCAGTACTTC. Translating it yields CASSLGQISYEQYF.

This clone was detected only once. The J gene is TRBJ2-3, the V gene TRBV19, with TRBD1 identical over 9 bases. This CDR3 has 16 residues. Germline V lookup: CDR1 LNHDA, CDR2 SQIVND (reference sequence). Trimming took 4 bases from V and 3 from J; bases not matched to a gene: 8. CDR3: CASSSRVGTGTDTQYF. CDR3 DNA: TGTGCCAGTAGTAGTCGTGTCGGGACAGGGACAGATACGCAGTATTTT.

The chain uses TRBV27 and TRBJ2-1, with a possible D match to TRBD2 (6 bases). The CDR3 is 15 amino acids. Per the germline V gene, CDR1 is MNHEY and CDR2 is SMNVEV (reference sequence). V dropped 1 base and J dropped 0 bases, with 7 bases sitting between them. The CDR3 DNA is TGTGCCAGCAGTTTATGGAGGGACTCCTACAATGAGCAGTTCTTC. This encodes CASSLWRDSYNEQFF.

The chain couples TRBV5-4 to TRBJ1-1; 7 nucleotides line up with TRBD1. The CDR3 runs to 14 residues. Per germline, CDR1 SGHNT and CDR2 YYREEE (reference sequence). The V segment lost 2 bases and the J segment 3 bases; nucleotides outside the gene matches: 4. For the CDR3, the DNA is TGTGCCAGCAGCTTACGGGGACAGTACACTGAAGCTTTCTTT. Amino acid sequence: CASSLRGQYTEAFF.

The chain's CDR3 is CAGGEGWNYGYTF. As DNA, the CDR3 is TGTGCCGGAGGGGAAGGGTGGAACTATGGCTACACCTTC. The chain uses TRBV6-5 and TRBJ1-2; a possible D gene is TRBD1 (5 bases). CDR3 length: 13 residues. Trimming removed 11 bases at V and 2 bases at J, with 15 bases between. Germline lookup yields CDR1 MNHEY and CDR2 SVGAGI.

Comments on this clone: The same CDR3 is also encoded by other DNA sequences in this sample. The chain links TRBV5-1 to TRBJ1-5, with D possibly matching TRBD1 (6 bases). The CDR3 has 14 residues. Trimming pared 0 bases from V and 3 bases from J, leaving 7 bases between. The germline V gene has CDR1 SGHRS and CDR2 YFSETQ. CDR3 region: CASSLGTANQPQHF. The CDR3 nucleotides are TGCGCCAGCAGCTTGGGGACAGCCAATCAGCCCCAGCATTTT.

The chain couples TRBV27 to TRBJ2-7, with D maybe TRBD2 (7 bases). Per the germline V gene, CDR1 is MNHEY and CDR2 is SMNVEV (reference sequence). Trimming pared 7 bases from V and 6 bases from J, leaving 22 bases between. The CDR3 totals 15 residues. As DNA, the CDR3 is TGTGCCAGCACATCGAGGGGGGGCGCGGGGCCCGAGCAGTACTTC. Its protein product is CASTSRGGAGPEQYF.

CDR3 amino acids: CASRPYSSSEQYF. As DNA, the CDR3 is TGTGCCAGCAGACCATATTCTAGTTCCGAGCAGTACTTC. The chain uses TRBV11-2 and TRBJ2-7; D remains ambiguous. Trimming shortened V by 6 bases and J by 6 bases, and 15 bases separated the two germline ends. Germline V gene sequence: CDR1 SGHAT, CDR2 FQNNGV. The CDR3 covers 13 residues.

The CDR3 DNA reads as TGTGCCAGCAGCCAAGCTGACGGGAGCTCTGGAAACACCATATATTTT. Encoded protein: CASSQADGSSGNTIYF. This chain joins TRBV14 and TRBJ1-3; D remains ambiguous. With 1 base removed from V and 0 bases from J, the gap between germline ends came to 10 bases. The CDR3 runs 16 residues. CDR1 is SGHDN, CDR2 FVKESK, per germline.

CDR3 in amino acids: CASSSQPNQPQHF. The CDR3 coding sequence is TGTGCCAGTAGTTCACAACCGAATCAGCCCCAGCATTTT. This chain uses TRBV19 with TRBJ1-5, with unresolved D. The CDR3 totals 13 residues. Germline loops: CDR1 LNHDA, CDR2 SQIVND (reference sequence). Trimming removed 5 bases at V and 4 bases at J, with 9 bases between. Variable domain in full (rest from reference TRBV19 and TRBJ1-5): DGGITQSPKYLFRKEGQNVTLSCEQNLNHDAMYWYRQDPGQGLRLIYYSQIVNDFQKGDIAEGYSVSREKKESFPLTVTSAQKNPTAFYLCASSSQPNQPQHFGDGTRLSIL.

For the CDR3, the DNA is TGTGCCAGCAGCTTCGCGGTATCTATAACTGGGGCCAACGTCCTGACTTTC. Protein sequence: CASSFAVSITGANVLTF. The chain couples TRBV5-8 to TRBJ2-6, with D unclear. V was clipped by 2 bases and J by 2 bases, with 14 bases between them. This CDR3 contains 17 residues. CDR1 and CDR2 (germline): SGHTS, YDEGEE.

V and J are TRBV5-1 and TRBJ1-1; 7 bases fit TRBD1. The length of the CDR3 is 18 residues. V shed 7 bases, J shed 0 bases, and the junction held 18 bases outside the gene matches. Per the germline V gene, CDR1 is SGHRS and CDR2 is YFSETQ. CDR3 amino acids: CASALTTRDSYMNTEAFF. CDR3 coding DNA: TGCGCCAGCGCTTTGACCACCCGGGACAGCTACATGAACACTGAAGCTTTCTTT.

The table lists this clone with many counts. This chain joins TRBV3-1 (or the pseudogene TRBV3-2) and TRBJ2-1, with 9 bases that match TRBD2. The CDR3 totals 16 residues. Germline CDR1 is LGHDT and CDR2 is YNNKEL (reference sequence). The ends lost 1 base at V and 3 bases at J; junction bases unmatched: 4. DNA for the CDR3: TGTGCCAGCAGCCAAGGGGGGACTAGCCACTACAATGAGCAGTTCTTC. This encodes CASSQGGTSHYNEQFF.

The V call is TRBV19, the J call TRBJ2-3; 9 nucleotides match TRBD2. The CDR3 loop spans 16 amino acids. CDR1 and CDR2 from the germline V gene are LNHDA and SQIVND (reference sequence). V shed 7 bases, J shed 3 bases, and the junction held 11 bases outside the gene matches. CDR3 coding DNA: TGTGCCAGTAATCGGCTAGCGGGGCTATCTACAGATACGCAGTATTTT. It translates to CASNRLAGLSTDTQYF.

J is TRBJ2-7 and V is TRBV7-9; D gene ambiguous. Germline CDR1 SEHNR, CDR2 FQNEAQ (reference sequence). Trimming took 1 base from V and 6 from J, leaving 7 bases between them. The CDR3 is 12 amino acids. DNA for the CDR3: TGTGCCAGCAGCTTAGTTCACAGCGAGCAGTACTTC. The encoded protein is CASSLVHSEQYF.

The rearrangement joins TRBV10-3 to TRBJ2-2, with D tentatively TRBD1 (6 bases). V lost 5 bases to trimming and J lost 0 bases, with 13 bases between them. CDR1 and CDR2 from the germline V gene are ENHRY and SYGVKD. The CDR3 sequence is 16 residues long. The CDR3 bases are TGTGCCATCAGTCCGGATGGACAGTCGAACACCGGGGAGCTGTTTTTT. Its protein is CAISPDGQSNTGELFF.

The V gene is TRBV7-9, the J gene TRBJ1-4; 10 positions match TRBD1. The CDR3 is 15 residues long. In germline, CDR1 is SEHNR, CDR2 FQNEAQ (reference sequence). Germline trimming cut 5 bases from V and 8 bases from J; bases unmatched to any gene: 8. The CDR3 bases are TGTGCCAGCAGCCCCAGCGGGACAGGGGAGGAAAAACTGTTTTTT. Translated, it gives CASSPSGTGEEKLFF.

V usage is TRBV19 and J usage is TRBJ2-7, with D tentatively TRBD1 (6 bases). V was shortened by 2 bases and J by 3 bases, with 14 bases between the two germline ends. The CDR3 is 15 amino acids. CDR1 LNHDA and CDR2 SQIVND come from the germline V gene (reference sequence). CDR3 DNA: TGTGCCAGTAGTATAACAGAGTCAGGGGACTACGAGCAGTACTTC. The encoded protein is CASSITESGDYEQYF.

The CDR3 is CASSSHEAGTGVRGYTF. In DNA, the CDR3 is TGTGCCAGCAGTTCCCATGAAGCAGGGACAGGGGTGAGGGGCTACACCTTC. The chain is built from TRBV6-2 or TRBV6-3 and TRBJ1-2, with 10 bases lining up with TRBD1. Germline-derived CDR1 and CDR2 are MNHEY and SVGEGT. V trimming: 4 bases; J trimming: 8 bases; junction bases outside the gene matches: 16. The CDR3 is 17 residues long.

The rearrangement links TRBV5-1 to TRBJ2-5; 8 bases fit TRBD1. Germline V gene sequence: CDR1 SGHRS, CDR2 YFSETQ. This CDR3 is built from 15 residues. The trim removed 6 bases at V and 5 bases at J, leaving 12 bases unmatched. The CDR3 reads CASTRTGSLYETQYF. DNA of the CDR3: TGCGCCAGCACCCGGACAGGGTCCCTTTACGAGACCCAGTACTTC.

The CDR3, as DNA: TGTGCCAGCAGCCTTAGGGACAGGGGGCGGACAGATACGCAGTATTTT. Translation gives CASSLRDRGRTDTQYF. V gene TRBV11-1 combines with J gene TRBJ2-3; 12 bases align to TRBD1. The trim removed 5 bases at V and 3 bases at J, leaving 6 bases unmatched. CDR3 size: 16 residues. Germline CDR1 reads SGHAT; CDR2 reads FQDESV (reference sequence). Full variable domain (missing parts from reference TRBV11-1 and TRBJ2-3): EAEVAQSPRYKITEKSQAVAFWCDPISGHATLYWYRQILGQGPELLVQFQDESVVDDSQLPKDRFSAERLKGVDSTLKIQPAELGDSAMYLCASSLRDRGRTDTQYFGPGTRLTVL.

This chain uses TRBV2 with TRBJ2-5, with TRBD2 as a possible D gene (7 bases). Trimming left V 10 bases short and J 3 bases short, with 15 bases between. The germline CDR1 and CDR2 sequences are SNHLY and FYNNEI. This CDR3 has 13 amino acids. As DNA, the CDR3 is TGTGCCACTGTTGCGGGGGACAAAGAGACCCAGTACTTC. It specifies CATVAGDKETQYF.

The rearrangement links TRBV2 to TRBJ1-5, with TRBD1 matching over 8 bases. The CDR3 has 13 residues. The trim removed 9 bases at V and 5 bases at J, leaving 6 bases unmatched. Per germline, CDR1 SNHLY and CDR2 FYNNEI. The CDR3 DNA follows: TGTGCCAGGTGGGGACAGGTCTATCAGCCCCAGCATTTT. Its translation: CARWGQVYQPQHF.

DNA of the CDR3: TGCAGCGTTGAAGCCCCTACTAGCGGGAGTTTGAGCTCCTACAATGAGCAGTTCTTC. This encodes CSVEAPTSGSLSSYNEQFF. This sequence joins TRBV29-1 and TRBJ2-1, with TRBD2 identical over 11 bases. Looked up from germline, CDR1 is SQVTM and CDR2 is ANQGSEA. This CDR3 is 19 amino acids long. V trimming: 1 base; J trimming: 0 bases; junction bases outside the gene matches: 11.

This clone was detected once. CDR3 sequence: CATSRDLSGGAWNEQFF. CDR3 bases: TGTGCCACCAGCAGAGATCTGAGCGGGGGGGCATGGAATGAGCAGTTCTTC. The V gene is TRBV15, the J gene TRBJ2-1, with 10 bases lining up with TRBD2. The CDR3 covers 17 residues. Germline assignment: CDR1 LNHNV and CDR2 YYDKDF (reference sequence). The junction had 9 bases not matched to a gene; V was cut back by 0 bases and J by 7 bases.

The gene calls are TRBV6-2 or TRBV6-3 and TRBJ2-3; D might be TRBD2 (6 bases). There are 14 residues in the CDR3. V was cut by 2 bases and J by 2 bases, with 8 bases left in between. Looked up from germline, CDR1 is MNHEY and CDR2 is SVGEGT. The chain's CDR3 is CASSYRGDTDTQYF. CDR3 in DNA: TGTGCCAGCAGTTACCGCGGGGACACAGATACGCAGTATTTT.

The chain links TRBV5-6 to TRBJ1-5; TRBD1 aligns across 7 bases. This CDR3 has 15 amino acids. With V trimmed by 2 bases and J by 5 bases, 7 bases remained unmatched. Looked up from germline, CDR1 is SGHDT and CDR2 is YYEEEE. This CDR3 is CASSLLTGRHQPQHF. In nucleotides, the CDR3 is TGTGCCAGCAGCTTATTGACAGGGCGGCATCAGCCCCAGCATTTT.